Listed below are T cell receptor beta chains from one sample, sequenced in a study of cytomegalovirus exposure and HLA in healthy donors. Using immunoSEQ multiplex PCR, the repertoire was profiled, and TCRdb retains in-frame clones only, with some absent. This sample has approximately 100,000 clones, with 75% to 85% found just once. The specimen was PBMCs. The receptors here all came from a man in his late teens or twenties in good health and CMV-seronegative. The CDR3 runs from the conserved cysteine through the conserved F or W. D genes are given only for firm matches. Not all rows give a size; the values are once, few, many and, for expanded clones, a class.

J gene | D gene | clone size | V gene | CDR3 protein | CDR3 DNA
TRBJ2-5 | - | - | TRBV19 | CASSKRETQYF | TGTGCCAGTAGTAAGCGGGAGACCCAGTACTTC
TRBJ1-1 | - | few | TRBV7-6 | CASSPGLEAFF | TGTGCCAGCAGCCCTGGGCTTGAAGCTTTCTTT
TRBJ2-1 | - | - | TRBV25-1 | CASSEYSRRANEQFF | TGTGCCAGCAGTGAATATTCTAGGCGAGCCAATGAGCAGTTCTTC
TRBJ2-7 | TRBD1 | few | TRBV9 | CASSGGTGVYEQYF | TGTGCCAGCAGCGGGGGGACAGGGGTCTACGAGCAGTACTTC
TRBJ1-1 | - | - | TRBV19 | CASRIRQELTEAFF | TGTGCCAGTAGGATTCGACAGGAACTCACTGAAGCTTTCTTT
TRBJ2-1 | - | - | TRBV5-1 | CASSFHRESGEQFF | TGCGCCAGCAGCTTTCACAGGGAGTCAGGTGAGCAGTTCTTC
TRBJ1-2 | - | - | TRBV7-8 | CASSAVGQYGYTF | TGTGCCAGCAGCGCGGTGGGGCAGTATGGCTACACCTTC
TRBJ2-1 | - | - | TRBV5-4 | CASSSDTFNEQFF | TGTGCCAGCAGCAGTGACACCTTCAATGAGCAGTTCTTC
TRBJ2-7 | - | - | TRBV6-5 | CASRVQGTSSYEQYF | TGTGCCAGCAGGGTACAGGGGACTTCCTCCTACGAGCAGTACTTC
TRBJ1-2 | - | few | TRBV6-1 | CASSEGFLGYTF | TGTGCCAGCAGTGAAGGTTTTCTTGGCTACACCTTC
TRBJ1-4 | TRBD1 | - | TRBV7-9 | CASSSSWGQGREKLFF | TGTGCCAGCAGCTCCAGTTGGGGACAGGGACGGGAAAAACTGTTTTTT
TRBJ2-1 | - | - | TRBV5-1 | CASSPSNTYNEQFF | TGCGCCAGCAGCCCCAGTAACACCTACAATGAGCAGTTCTTC
TRBJ1-4 | - | - | TRBV14 | CASSLNTVGPGEKLFF | TGTGCCAGCAGCCTGAACACTGTGGGGCCGGGTGAAAAACTGTTTTTT
TRBJ2-2 | TRBD1 | few | TRBV30 | CAWGQANTGELFF | TGTGCCTGGGGACAGGCGAACACCGGGGAGCTGTTTTTT
TRBJ2-3 | - | - | TRBV30 | CAWSRLGASGDTQYF | TGTGCCTGGAGTCGCTTGGGGGCCAGCGGAGATACGCAGTATTTT
TRBJ1-5 | TRBD1 | - | TRBV19 | CASRPPGGVSQPQHF | TGTGCCAGTAGGCCCCCAGGGGGAGTTAGTCAGCCCCAGCATTTT
TRBJ1-1 | - | once | TRBV5-1 | CASSPGHPNTEAFF | TGCGCCAGCAGCCCAGGTCACCCAAACACTGAAGCTTTCTTT
TRBJ2-1 | - | - | TRBV6-1 | CASSRHENNEQFF | TGTGCCAGCAGCAGACACGAAAACAATGAGCAGTTCTTC
TRBJ2-4 | TRBD2 | - | TRBV11-2 | CASSDLSGFRSNIQYF | TGTGCCAGCAGCGACCTTAGCGGGTTCCGGTCAAACATTCAGTACTTC
TRBJ1-6 | - | - | TRBV6-4 | CASSQAQNSPLHF | TGTGCCAGCAGCCAGGCGCAAAATTCACCCCTCCACTTT
TRBJ1-1 | - | - | TRBV19 | CASNHDSISHTEAFF | TGTGCCAGTAATCATGACAGTATCAGTCACACTGAAGCTTTCTTT
TRBJ1-2 | TRBD1 | - | TRBV4-1 | CASSLNPEGAYGYTF | TGCGCCAGCAGCCTCAACCCGGAGGGGGCCTATGGCTACACCTTC
TRBJ1-6 | TRBD1 | - | TRBV6-7 | CAIRAGTGSSPLHF | TGTGCCATCCGAGCCGGGACAGGGAGTTCACCCCTCCACTTT
TRBJ1-5 | - | - | TRBV14 | CASSQDLVQPQHF | TGTGCCAGCAGCCAAGACCTTGTTCAGCCCCAGCATTTT
TRBJ2-5 | - | - | TRBV4-2 | CASSQVVQGYGETQYF | TGTGCCAGCAGCCAAGTCGTACAGGGCTACGGAGAGACCCAGTACTTC
TRBJ2-2 | - | - | TRBV7-9 | CASSPLYTGELFF | TGTGCCAGCAGCCCCCTATACACCGGGGAGCTGTTTTTT
TRBJ1-2 | TRBD1 | once | TRBV4-2 | CASSRTTGTGNYGYTF | TGTGCCAGCAGCCGTACCACCGGGACAGGCAACTATGGCTACACCTTC
TRBJ1-5 | TRBD1 | - | TRBV4-2 | CASSRTLSTGFGNQPQHF | TGTGCCAGCAGCCGAACCCTCTCGACAGGGTTCGGCAATCAGCCCCAGCATTTT
TRBJ2-7 | TRBD2 | - | TRBV7-9 | CASSLRGGRAEQYF | TGTGCCAGCAGCCTGCGGGGGGGCCGGGCCGAGCAGTACTTC
TRBJ1-1 | - | - | TRBV6-1 | CASSAKDRVMNTEAFF | TGTGCCAGCAGTGCTAAGGACAGAGTAATGAACACTGAAGCTTTCTTT
TRBJ1-1 | - | few | TRBV19 | CASSMGLLLRSTEAFF | TGTGCCAGTAGTATGGGTCTCCTGTTGCGGAGCACTGAAGCTTTCTTT
TRBJ2-7 | TRBD1 | - | TRBV30 | CAWEDRGYEQYF | TGTGCCTGGGAAGACAGGGGCTACGAGCAGTACTTC
TRBJ1-1 | - | - | TRBV7-8 | CASSYDYTEAFF | TGTGCCAGCAGCTACGACTACACTGAAGCTTTCTTT
TRBJ1-3 | TRBD1 | few | TRBV7-6 | CASSTGQGTPGNTIYF | TGTGCCAGCAGCACCGGACAGGGCACCCCTGGAAACACCATATATTTT
TRBJ2-5 | - | - | TRBV14 | CASSPGLVPWETQYF | TGTGCCAGCAGCCCCGGACTCGTGCCGTGGGAGACCCAGTACTTC
TRBJ1-6 | TRBD1 | - | TRBV25-1 | CASSDTGGGNSPLHF | TGTGCCAGCAGTGATACAGGGGGAGGGAATTCACCCCTCCACTTT
TRBJ1-5 | TRBD1 | - | TRBV7-9 | CASSSDRVGQPQHF | TGTGCCAGCAGCTCCGACAGGGTGGGTCAGCCCCAGCATTTT
TRBJ2-1 | TRBD1 | once | TRBV7-8 | CASSAYGTGVLYEQFF | TGTGCCAGCAGCGCATACGGGACAGGGGTACTCTATGAGCAGTTCTTC
TRBJ2-3 | TRBD2 | - | TRBV14 | CASSQDWSGGARTDTQYF | TGTGCCAGCAGCCAAGATTGGAGCGGGGGGGCCCGAACAGATACGCAGTATTTT
TRBJ1-6 | - | once | TRBV6-1 | CASFRTPSANSPLHF | TGTGCCAGCTTCCGGACACCCTCGGCGAATTCACCCCTCCACTTT
TRBJ2-5 | - | - | TRBV6-5 | CASRGGTGQETQYF | TGTGCCAGCAGGGGAGGGACAGGTCAAGAGACCCAGTACTTC